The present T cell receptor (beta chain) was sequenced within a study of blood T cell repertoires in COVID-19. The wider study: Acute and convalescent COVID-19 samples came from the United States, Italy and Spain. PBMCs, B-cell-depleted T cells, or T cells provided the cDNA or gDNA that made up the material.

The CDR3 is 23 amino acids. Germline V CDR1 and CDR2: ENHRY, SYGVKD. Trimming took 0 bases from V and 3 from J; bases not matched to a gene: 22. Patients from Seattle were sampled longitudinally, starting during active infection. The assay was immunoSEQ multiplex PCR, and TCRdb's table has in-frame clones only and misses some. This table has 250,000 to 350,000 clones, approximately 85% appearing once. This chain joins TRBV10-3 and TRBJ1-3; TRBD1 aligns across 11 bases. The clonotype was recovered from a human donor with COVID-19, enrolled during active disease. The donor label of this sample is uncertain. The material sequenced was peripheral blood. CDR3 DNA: TGTGCCATCAGTGAGTCGAGGGTATCGGGGACAGGGGGTCCCCGAAGCTTTGGAAACACCATATATTTT. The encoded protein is CAISESRVSGTGGPRSFGNTIYF.